This TCR beta chain was profiled in a study of T cell clonotyping in hematopoietic cell transplantation (dated by TCRdb to the early 2020s). Background for the entire study: In the study, around 140 blood samples were gathered from 30 to 40 consecutive transplant recipients and their related donors. Recruitment of patients ran from late 2015 to early 2017, and follow-up continued until late 2020 or until death.

Related transplant donors provided blood samples for TCR beta sequencing. Nuclei Lysis Solution was used to extract genomic DNA from fresh or cryopreserved unfractionated peripheral blood mononuclear cells. To note about this clone: Which antigen it targets is not known. Qualities for individual bases were not recorded, and no much larger clone is one base off.

The germline V gene supplies CDR1 MDHEN and CDR2 SYDVKM. Compared with germline, V lacks 5 bases and J lacks 5 bases; bases without a gene match: 9. Measured from the cysteine to the phenylalanine, the CDR3 is 15 residues long. Of the read, only the CDR3 DNA is kept; its 45 bases are in frame from base 1. The immunoSEQ assay, a bias-controlled multiplex PCR with V- and J-specific primers, was used to amplify TCR beta CDR3 regions from genomic DNA. In a second PCR step, a proprietary barcode and Illumina adapter sequences were attached to the CDR3 amplicons. An Illumina MiSeq instrument was used for sequencing of the CDR3 libraries. On the study's bioinformatics: immunoSEQ Analyzer 3.0 was used for export and quality control, with R Bioconductor and Immunarch used for downstream analyses. Only productive rearrangements in the normalized downsampled data set were used to calculate repertoire metrics. In the normalized cohort, a clonotype counted as pathologically expanded if the clonotype was larger than 5 templates. The Inverse Simpson Index served as the measure of repertoire diversity. CMV-specificity analyses were carried out on the non-normalized data set to capture all clonotypes. TCRdb provides this immuneACCESS table in a form limited to in-frame rearrangements. Some clones are lacking; in checked studies, under half of them reflect an unresolved V gene, and why the rest are absent is not known. The D gene and trimming were derived from the DNA, and the V and J assignments and clone size from that table. Recorded for this sample are more than 55,000 clones; about 94% of them occurred a single time. Roughly 1.7% of the sample is taken by the ten largest.

Beyond this particular receptor, the publication reports: The sample size was limited and the cells went unsorted, which meant the CD4 and CD8 repertoire contributions could not be told apart. Recipient TCR diversity fell after transplant, with pathologically expanded clonotypes rising progressively from day 30 to day 180. Recipient repertoires showed only a small fraction of overlap with donor repertoires, and over 97% appeared de novo at the given depth. Inverse Simpson Index values from donors and from recipients before transplant predicted broader TCR repertoire diversity after transplant.

The TCR originated in a man aged 50-60 years in good health. Some clones in this sample may be carry-over from other donors' samples. This chain is built from TRBV28 and TRBJ2-7, with 10 central nucleotides matching TRBD1. Sequencing input: peripheral blood mononuclear cells. The CDR3 is CASSSTGDRGNEQYF. The bases read TGTGCCAGCAGTAGCACCGGGGACAGGGGTAACGAGCAGTACTTC.